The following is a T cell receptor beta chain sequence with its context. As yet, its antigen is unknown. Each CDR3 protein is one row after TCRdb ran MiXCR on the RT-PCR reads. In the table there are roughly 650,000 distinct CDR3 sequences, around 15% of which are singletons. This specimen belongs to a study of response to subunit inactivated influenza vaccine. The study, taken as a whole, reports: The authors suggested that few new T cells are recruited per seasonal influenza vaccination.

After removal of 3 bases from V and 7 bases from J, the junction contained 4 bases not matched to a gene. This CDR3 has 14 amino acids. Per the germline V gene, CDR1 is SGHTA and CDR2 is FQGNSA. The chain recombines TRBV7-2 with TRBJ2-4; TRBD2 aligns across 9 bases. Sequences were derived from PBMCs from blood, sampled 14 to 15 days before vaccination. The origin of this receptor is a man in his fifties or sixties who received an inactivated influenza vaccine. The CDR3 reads CASSFLAGFNIQYF. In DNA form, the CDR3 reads TGTGCCAGCAGCTTTCTAGCGGGATTTAACATTCAGTACTTC.